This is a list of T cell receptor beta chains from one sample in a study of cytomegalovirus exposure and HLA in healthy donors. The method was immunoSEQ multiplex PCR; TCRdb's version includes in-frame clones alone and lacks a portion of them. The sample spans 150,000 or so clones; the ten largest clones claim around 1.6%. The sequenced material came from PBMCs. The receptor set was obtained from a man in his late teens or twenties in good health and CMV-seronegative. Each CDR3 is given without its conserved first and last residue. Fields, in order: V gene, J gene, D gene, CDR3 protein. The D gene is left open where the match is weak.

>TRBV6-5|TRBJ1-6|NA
ASSYSTREDSPLH
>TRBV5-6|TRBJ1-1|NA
ASSFARHLGDTEAF
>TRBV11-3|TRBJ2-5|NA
ASSLGGSAETQY
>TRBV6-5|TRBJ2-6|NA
ASSVRVSGANVLT
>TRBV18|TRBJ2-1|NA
ASSPYGTGKNEQF
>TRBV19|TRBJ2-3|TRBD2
ATRRLAGITSTDTQY
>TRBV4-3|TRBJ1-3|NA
ASSQGAGAGNTIY
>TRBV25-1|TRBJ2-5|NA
ASSGSQPNGGETQY
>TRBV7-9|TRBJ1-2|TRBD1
ASSLDRGATNNYGYT
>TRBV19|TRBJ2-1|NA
ASTKGAYNEQF
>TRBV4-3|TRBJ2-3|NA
ASSPGADTQY
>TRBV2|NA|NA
ASSIVSYEQY
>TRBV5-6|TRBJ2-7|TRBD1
ASSFGQGSYEQY
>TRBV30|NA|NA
AWSVRYEQY
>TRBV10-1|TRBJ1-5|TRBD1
ASSELTGTDLNQPQH
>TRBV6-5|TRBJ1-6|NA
ASSYNSYYSPLH
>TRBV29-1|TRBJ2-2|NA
SVDAGASNTGELF
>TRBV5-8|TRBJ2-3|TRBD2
ASRGGPSGPGDTQY
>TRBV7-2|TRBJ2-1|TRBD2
ASRLGGPSGEQF
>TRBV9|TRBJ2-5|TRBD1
ASSVTKGAAETQY
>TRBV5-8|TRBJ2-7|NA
ASSFLYEQY
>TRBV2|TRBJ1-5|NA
ASRAGGSDNQPQH
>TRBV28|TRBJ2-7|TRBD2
ASSLGLASNEQY
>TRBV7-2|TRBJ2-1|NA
ASSLVRSGAYNEQF
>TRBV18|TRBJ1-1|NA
ASSTLQEMNTEAF
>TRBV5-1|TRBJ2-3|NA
ASSLTPSVGTDTQY
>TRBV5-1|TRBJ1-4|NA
ASSLIGATNEKLF
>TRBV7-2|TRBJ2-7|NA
ASSLDLHEQY
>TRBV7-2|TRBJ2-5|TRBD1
ASSPHGQGRETQY
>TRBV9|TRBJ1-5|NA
ASSVQGGNQPQH
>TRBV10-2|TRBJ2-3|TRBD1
ASSRAYTERVIQGAADTQY
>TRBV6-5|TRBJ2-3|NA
ASSYSVGSSTDTQY
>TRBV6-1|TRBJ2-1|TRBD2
ASSLSGFRDEQF
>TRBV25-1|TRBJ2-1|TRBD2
ASAASGIGEQF
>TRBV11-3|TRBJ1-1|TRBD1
ASSLDLLDRS
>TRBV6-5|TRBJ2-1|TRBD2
ASRGGLASNEQF
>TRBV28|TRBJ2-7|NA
ASIVGGGTQEQY